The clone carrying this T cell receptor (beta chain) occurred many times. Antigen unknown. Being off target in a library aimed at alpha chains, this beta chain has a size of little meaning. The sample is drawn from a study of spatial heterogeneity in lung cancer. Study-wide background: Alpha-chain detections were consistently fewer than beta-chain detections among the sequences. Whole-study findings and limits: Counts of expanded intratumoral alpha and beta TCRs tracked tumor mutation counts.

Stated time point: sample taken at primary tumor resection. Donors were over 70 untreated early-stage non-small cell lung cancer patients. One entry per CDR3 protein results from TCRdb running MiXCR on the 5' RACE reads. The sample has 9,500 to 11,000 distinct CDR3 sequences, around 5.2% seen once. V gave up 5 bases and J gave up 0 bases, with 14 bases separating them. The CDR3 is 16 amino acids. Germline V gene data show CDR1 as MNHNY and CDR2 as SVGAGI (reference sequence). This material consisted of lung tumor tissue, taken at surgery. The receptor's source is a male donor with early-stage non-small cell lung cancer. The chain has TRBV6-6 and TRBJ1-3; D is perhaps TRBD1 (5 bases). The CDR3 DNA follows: TGTGCCAGCAGTCCCCCGACAGTTAACTCTGGAAACACCATATATTTT. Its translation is CASSPPTVNSGNTIYF.